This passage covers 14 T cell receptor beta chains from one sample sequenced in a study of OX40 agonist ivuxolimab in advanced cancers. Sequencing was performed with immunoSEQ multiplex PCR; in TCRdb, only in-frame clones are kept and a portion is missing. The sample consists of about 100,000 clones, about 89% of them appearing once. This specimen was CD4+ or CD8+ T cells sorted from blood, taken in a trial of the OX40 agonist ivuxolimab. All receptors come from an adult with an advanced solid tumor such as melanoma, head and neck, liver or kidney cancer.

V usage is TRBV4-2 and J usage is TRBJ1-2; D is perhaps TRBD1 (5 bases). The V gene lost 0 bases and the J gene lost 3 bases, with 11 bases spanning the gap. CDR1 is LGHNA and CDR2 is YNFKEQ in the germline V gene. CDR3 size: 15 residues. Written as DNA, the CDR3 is TGTGCCAGCAGCCAAGATTGGTCGGGGGACTATGGCTACACCTTC. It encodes CASSQDWSGDYGYTF.

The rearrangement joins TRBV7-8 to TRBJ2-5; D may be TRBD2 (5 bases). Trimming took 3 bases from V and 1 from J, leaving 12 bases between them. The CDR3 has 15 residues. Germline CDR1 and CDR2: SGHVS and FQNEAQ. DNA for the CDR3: TGTGCCAGCAGCTTTCGCGGGCAAGCCCAAGAGACCCAGTACTTC. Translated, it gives CASSFRGQAQETQYF.

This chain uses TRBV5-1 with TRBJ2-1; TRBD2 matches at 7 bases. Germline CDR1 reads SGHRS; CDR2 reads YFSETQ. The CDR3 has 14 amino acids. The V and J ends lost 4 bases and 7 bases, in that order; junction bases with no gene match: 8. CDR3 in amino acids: CASSGLAEANEQFF. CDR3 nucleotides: TGCGCCAGCAGCGGTCTAGCGGAAGCTAATGAGCAGTTCTTC.

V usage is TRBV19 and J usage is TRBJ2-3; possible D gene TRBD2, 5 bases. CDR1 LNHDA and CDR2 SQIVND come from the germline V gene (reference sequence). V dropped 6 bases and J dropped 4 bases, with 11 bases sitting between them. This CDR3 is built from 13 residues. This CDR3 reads CASRGRGSDTQYF. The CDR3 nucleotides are TGTGCCAGTAGGGGGAGAGGGTCAGATACGCAGTATTTT. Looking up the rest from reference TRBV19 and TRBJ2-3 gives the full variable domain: DGGITQSPKYLFRKEGQNVTLSCEQNLNHDAMYWYRQDPGQGLRLIYYSQIVNDFQKGDIAEGYSVSREKKESFPLTVTSAQKNPTAFYLCASRGRGSDTQYFGPGTRLTVL.

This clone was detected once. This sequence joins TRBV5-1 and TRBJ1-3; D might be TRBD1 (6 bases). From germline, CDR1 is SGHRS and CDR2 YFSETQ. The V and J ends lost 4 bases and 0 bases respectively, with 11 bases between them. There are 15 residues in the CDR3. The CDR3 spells CASSAETGSGNTIYF. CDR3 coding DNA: TGCGCCAGCAGCGCCGAGACAGGCTCTGGAAACACCATATATTTT.

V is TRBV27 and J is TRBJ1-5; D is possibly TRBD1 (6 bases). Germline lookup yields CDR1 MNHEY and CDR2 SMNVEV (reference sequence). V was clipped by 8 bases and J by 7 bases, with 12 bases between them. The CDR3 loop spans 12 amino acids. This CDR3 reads CASGRGSQPQHF. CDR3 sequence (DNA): TGTGCCAGCGGTAGGGGGAGCCAGCCCCAGCATTTT.

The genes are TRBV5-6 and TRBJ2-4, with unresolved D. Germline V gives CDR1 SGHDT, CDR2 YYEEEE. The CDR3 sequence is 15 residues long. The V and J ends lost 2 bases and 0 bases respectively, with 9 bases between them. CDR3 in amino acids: CASSLRVLAKNIQYF. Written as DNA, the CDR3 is TGTGCCAGCAGCTTAAGGGTACTAGCCAAAAACATTCAGTACTTC.

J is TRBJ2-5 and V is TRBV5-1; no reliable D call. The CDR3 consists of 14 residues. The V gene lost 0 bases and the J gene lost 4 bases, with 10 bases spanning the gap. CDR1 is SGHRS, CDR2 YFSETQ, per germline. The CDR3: CASSLDGWGETQYF. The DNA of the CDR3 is TGCGCCAGCAGCTTGGATGGGTGGGGAGAGACCCAGTACTTC. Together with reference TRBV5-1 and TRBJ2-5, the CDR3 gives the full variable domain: KAGVTQTPRYLIKTRGQQVTLSCSPISGHRSVSWYQQTPGQGLQFLFEYFSETQRNKGNFPGRFSGRQFSNSRSEMNVSTLELGDSALYLCASSLDGWGETQYFGPGTRLLVL.

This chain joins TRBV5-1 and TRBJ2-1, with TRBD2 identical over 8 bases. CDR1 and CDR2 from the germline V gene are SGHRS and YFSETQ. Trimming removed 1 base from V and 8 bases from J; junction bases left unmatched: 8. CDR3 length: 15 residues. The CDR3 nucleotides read TGCGCCAGCAGCTTGAAAGCGGGAGTTCTCGATGAGCAGTTCTTC. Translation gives CASSLKAGVLDEQFF.

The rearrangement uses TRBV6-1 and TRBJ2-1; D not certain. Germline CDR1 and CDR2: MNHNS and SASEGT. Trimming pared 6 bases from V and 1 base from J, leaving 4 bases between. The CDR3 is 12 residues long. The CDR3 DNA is TGTGCCAGCAGGGAATCCTACAATGAGCAGTTCTTC. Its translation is CASRESYNEQFF.

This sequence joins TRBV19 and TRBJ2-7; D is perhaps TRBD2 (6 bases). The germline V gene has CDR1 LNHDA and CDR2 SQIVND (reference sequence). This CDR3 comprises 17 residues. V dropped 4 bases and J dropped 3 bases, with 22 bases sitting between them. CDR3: CASSTEYGLSANYEQYF. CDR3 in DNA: TGTGCCAGTAGTACCGAATACGGACTAAGCGCCAACTACGAGCAGTACTTC.

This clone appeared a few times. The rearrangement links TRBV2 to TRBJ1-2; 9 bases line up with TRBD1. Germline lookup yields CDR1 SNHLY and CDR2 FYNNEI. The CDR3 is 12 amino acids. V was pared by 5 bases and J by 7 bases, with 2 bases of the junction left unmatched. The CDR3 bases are TGTGCCAGCAGTCAGGGACAGGGTGGCTACACCTTC. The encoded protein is CASSQGQGGYTF.

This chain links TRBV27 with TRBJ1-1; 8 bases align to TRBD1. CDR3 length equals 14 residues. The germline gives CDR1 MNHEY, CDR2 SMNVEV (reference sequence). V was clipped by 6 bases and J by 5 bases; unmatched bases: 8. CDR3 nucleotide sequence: TGTGCCAGCAGCCAAGGACAGGGATGGACTGAAGCTTTCTTT. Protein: CASSQGQGWTEAFF.

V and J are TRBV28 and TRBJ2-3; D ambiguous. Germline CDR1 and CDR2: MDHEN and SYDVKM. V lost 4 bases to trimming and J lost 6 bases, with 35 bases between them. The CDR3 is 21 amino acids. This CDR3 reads CASSSLTPALPRALVVDTQYF. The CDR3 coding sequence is TGTGCCAGCAGTTCCCTGACTCCGGCTCTACCTAGGGCCTTGGTTGTTGATACGCAGTATTTT.